These T cell receptor beta chains were read from a single sample in a study of cytomegalovirus exposure and HLA in healthy donors. Clones were read by immunoSEQ multiplex PCR, and TCRdb kept only the in-frame ones, dropping some. The sample has some 90,000 clones, about 74% seen once. The sample taken for sequencing was PBMCs. These receptors were collected from a man in his forties in good health and CMV-seronegative. The CDR3 runs from the conserved cysteine through the conserved F or W. D genes are given only for firm matches. The size of a clone is reported for some rows only, either as once, few or many, or as a class for expanded clones.

d_gene: .
abundance: .
j_gene: TRBJ1-4
v_gene: TRBV6-5
CDR3nt: TGTGCCAGCAGTTACGTACCGGCGGTCGAAAAACTGTTTTTT
CDR3aa: CASSYVPAVEKLFF

d_gene: .
abundance: .
j_gene: TRBJ1-5
v_gene: TRBV4-3
CDR3nt: TGCGCCAGCAGCCAAGATTCTAGGACAACCTATCAGCCCCAGCATTTT
CDR3aa: CASSQDSRTTYQPQHF

d_gene: TRBD1
abundance: few
j_gene: TRBJ2-3
v_gene: TRBV6-1
CDR3nt: TGTGCCAGCGCAGGGACAGGGGACACAGATACGCAGTATTTT
CDR3aa: CASAGTGDTDTQYF

d_gene: TRBD2
abundance: once
j_gene: TRBJ2-7
v_gene: TRBV4-1
CDR3nt: TGCGCCAGCAGCCAAGTGAGCGGGGGCACTTTCGTCTACGAGCAGTACTTC
CDR3aa: CASSQVSGGTFVYEQYF

d_gene: .
abundance: .
j_gene: TRBJ2-5
v_gene: TRBV2
CDR3nt: TGTGCCAGCAGTCGGAACAGAGAAGAGACCCAGTACTTC
CDR3aa: CASSRNREETQYF

d_gene: TRBD2
abundance: .
j_gene: TRBJ2-5
v_gene: TRBV29-1
CDR3nt: TGCAGCGCCGGGGGGGGATCTAAAGAGACCCAGTACTTC
CDR3aa: CSAGGGSKETQYF

d_gene: TRBD1
abundance: .
j_gene: TRBJ1-1
v_gene: TRBV28
CDR3nt: TGTGCCAGCACTAAAGGGGGCCGTACTGAAGCTTTCTTT
CDR3aa: CASTKGGRTEAFF

d_gene: .
abundance: .
j_gene: TRBJ2-7
v_gene: TRBV4-2
CDR3nt: TGTGCCAGCAGCCAAGTGTGGAGGGTCGATGTAAGAGACTACGAGCAGTACTTC
CDR3aa: CASSQVWRVDVRDYEQYF

d_gene: TRBD1
abundance: few
j_gene: TRBJ1-2
v_gene: TRBV19
CDR3nt: TGTGCCAGCCTCCCGGGACAGCTCCTGGCTAACTATGGCTACACCTTC
CDR3aa: CASLPGQLLANYGYTF

d_gene: TRBD1
abundance: .
j_gene: TRBJ1-5
v_gene: TRBV7-2
CDR3nt: TGTGCCAGCAGCTTAAGAAGGGGGCATCAGCCCCAGCATTTT
CDR3aa: CASSLRRGHQPQHF

d_gene: TRBD1
abundance: .
j_gene: TRBJ1-6
v_gene: TRBV9
CDR3nt: TGTGCCAGCAAAGGGACAGGGAATAATTCACCCCTCCACTTT
CDR3aa: CASKGTGNNSPLHF

d_gene: TRBD1
abundance: .
j_gene: TRBJ1-1
v_gene: TRBV27
CDR3nt: TGTGCCAGCAGTTTGGGACAGGGCTGTCAAGCTTTCTTT
CDR3aa: CASSLGQGCQAFF

d_gene: .
abundance: .
j_gene: TRBJ1-2
v_gene: TRBV5-1
CDR3nt: TGCGCCAGCAGCTTAACACAGAAGTATGGCTACACCTTC
CDR3aa: CASSLTQKYGYTF

d_gene: .
abundance: .
j_gene: TRBJ1-2
v_gene: TRBV15
CDR3nt: TGTGCCACCAGCAGAGATCTCGGCCAGGGTGATGGCTACACCTTC
CDR3aa: CATSRDLGQGDGYTF

d_gene: TRBD1
abundance: .
j_gene: TRBJ1-6
v_gene: TRBV4-3
CDR3nt: TGCGCCAGCAGCCAAGGGACAGGGGTAAATTCACCCCTCCACTTT
CDR3aa: CASSQGTGVNSPLHF

d_gene: .
abundance: .
j_gene: TRBJ1-2
v_gene: TRBV28
CDR3nt: TGTGCCAGCAGTTTAGAGTATGGCTACACCTTC
CDR3aa: CASSLEYGYTF